Here is one T cell receptor (beta chain) with its context. What it binds is unknown. The PCR had 60 Vbeta and 13 Jbeta primers. As originally analysed: An analysis that came later counted 60 million to 80 million unique TCR beta chains, roughly 11 million shared. Using immunoSEQ multiplex PCR, the repertoire was profiled, and TCRdb retains in-frame clones only, with some absent. V and J calls and clone size come straight from that table; D and trimming were deduced from the DNA. Of about 150,000 clones detected, roughly 80% appear once; the ten largest clones hold about 11%. Per the germline V gene, CDR1 is SEHNR and CDR2 is FQNEAQ (reference sequence). The V end was cut by 5 bases, the J end by 2 bases, with 13 bases between. This CDR3 has 14 amino acids. The sample belongs to a study of cytomegalovirus exposure and HLA in healthy donors. Study-wide results and caveats: The study found most TCR sequences rare, yet found some public TCRs in many donors. An observed cluster of highly shared sequence variants was recorded as a likely sequencing artifact.

The sequencing input was PBMCs. This sequence originates from a man younger than 35 in good health and CMV-seropositive. The chain couples TRBV7-9 to TRBJ2-7; tentatively, D is TRBD2 (6 bases). The CDR3 spells CASSGRESAYEQYF. The DNA for the CDR3 is TGTGCCAGCAGCGGTCGGGAGAGTGCCTACGAGCAGTACTTC.